One and the same sample provided the 30 T cell receptor beta chains below, sequenced in a study of shared clonotypes between healthy human individuals. Repertoires were generated with immunoSEQ multiplex PCR, while TCRdb's copy carries only in-frame clones and drops some. The sample shows about 2.4 million clones, 90% to 95% of them seen only once. The sequencing input was naive CD4+ T cells from PBMCs. As for subset: CD45RA+ positively selected. All receptors come from a young man in good health. Some clones in this sample may be carry-over from other donors' samples.

The rearrangement uses TRBV6-5 and TRBJ2-5; TRBD2 agrees at 12 bases. Judging by the DNA end, TRBJ2-7 fits better; the J call may be wrong. This CDR3 has 15 amino acids. CDR1 MNHEY and CDR2 SVGAGI come from the germline V gene. The CDR3 region has the DNA TGTGCCAGCAGCTCGACTAGCGGGAGTCCCTACGAGCAGTACTTC. Amino acid sequence: CASSSTSGSPYEQYF.

This chain connects TRBV27 to TRBJ2-5; 12 bases map to TRBD2. This CDR3 has 16 residues. V lost 5 bases, J lost 11 bases, and 15 bases stayed unmatched. Germline V gene data show CDR1 as MNHEY and CDR2 as SMNVEV (reference sequence). Here the CDR3 reads CASSPRTSGERWEQYF. Here the CDR3 DNA reads TGTGCCAGCAGTCCACGGACTAGCGGGGAACGCTGGGAGCAGTACTTC.

This clone was detected a few times. V is TRBV2 and J is TRBJ1-5; D is possibly TRBD1 (6 bases). CDR1 is SNHLY and CDR2 is FYNNEI in the germline V gene. CDR3 size: 15 residues. V shed 2 bases and J shed 4 bases, with 12 bases lying between them. Written as DNA, the CDR3 is TGTGCCAGCAGTGAACAGGGGCGCCTTAATCAGCCCCAGCATTTT. This gives the protein CASSEQGRLNQPQHF.

The chain recombines TRBV4-1 with TRBJ1-2; 9 bases line up with TRBD1. Germline CDR1 MGHRA, CDR2 YSYEKL. V was pared by 5 bases and J by 2 bases, with 6 bases of the junction left unmatched. The CDR3 loop spans 15 amino acids. CDR3 sequence (DNA): TGCGCCAGCAGCTCAGCCGGGACAGGGAACTATGGCTACACCTTC. It yields the protein CASSSAGTGNYGYTF.

This clone was counted once. The rearrangement uses TRBV30 and TRBJ2-3; possibly TRBD1 or TRBD2 for D (7 bases each). This CDR3 has 13 residues. Germline assignment: CDR1 GTSNPN and CDR2 SVGIG (reference sequence). V dropped 2 bases and J dropped 13 bases, with 19 bases sitting between them. The CDR3 nucleotides are TGTGCCTGGAGTCCCAGGGGGAGGGGGAAGGAGTATTTT. It codes for CAWSPRGRGKEYF.

The J gene is TRBJ2-1, the V gene TRBV9; 9 nucleotides agree with TRBD1. The germline CDR1 and CDR2 sequences are SGDLS and YYNGEE. V trimming: 5 bases; J trimming: 6 bases; junction bases outside the gene matches: 12. The CDR3 has 16 residues. Here the CDR3 reads CASSTLDRGPINEQFF. CDR3 DNA: TGTGCCAGCAGTACTCTGGACAGGGGACCCATCAATGAGCAGTTCTTC.

Comment on this clone: Other DNA sequences within the sample encode an identical CDR3. The chain uses TRBV28 and TRBJ1-2; no clear D. Trimming removed 3 bases at V and 4 bases at J, with 3 bases between. This CDR3 contains 11 residues. CDR1 is MDHEN, CDR2 SYDVKM, per germline. CDR3 nucleotides: TGTGCCAGCAGTTTTGCCTATGGCTACACCTTC. Translating it yields CASSFAYGYTF.

The chain is built from TRBV2 and TRBJ2-5, with D perhaps TRBD2 (5 bases). Germline V gives CDR1 SNHLY, CDR2 FYNNEI. V was cut by 3 bases and J by 5 bases, with 19 bases left in between. This CDR3 comprises 16 residues. Here the CDR3 reads CASSDRDVGRRETQYF. In DNA form, the CDR3 reads TGTGCCAGCAGTGATAGGGATGTGGGGAGAAGGGAGACCCAGTACTTC. Full variable domain (remainder filled in from reference TRBV2 and TRBJ2-5): EPEVTQTPSHQVTQMGQEVILRCVPISNHLYFYWYRQILGQKVEFLVSFYNNEISEKSEIFDDQFSVERPDGSNFTLKIRSTKLEDSAMYFCASSDRDVGRRETQYFGPGTRLLVL.

The J gene is TRBJ2-1, the V gene TRBV11-3; perhaps D is TRBD1 or TRBD2 (6 bases each). The CDR3 length is 13 residues. V was cut by 5 bases and J by 12 bases, with 17 bases left in between. Germline V gene lookup returns CDR1 SGHNT and CDR2 YENEEA. The CDR3 spells CASSAGGQSGQFF. CDR3 DNA: TGTGCCAGCAGCGCCGGGGGCCAAAGTGGGCAGTTCTTC.

The chain carries TRBV12-2 and TRBJ1-2; the table's D call, TRBD1, was not checked against the DNA. TRBV12-2 is designated a pseudogene. The CDR3 is 16 amino acids. The CDR3 loop is CASRLVGTGENYGYTF. Here the CDR3 DNA reads TGTGCAAGTCGCTTAGTTGGGACAGGGGAAAACTATGGCTACACCTTC.

The J gene is TRBJ1-5, the V gene TRBV28, with 11 bases identical to TRBD1. CDR3 length: 15 amino acids. The germline V gene has CDR1 MDHEN and CDR2 SYDVKM. Unmatched junction bases numbered 7, after V lost 8 bases and J lost 4 bases. The DNA of the CDR3 is TGTGCCAGCGGACAGGGGGCAGCCGGAAATCAGCCCCAGCATTTT. It specifies CASGQGAAGNQPQHF.

J is TRBJ1-2 and V is TRBV5-1; D ambiguous. This CDR3 region has 18 residues. The germline CDR1 and CDR2 sequences are SGHRS and YFSETQ. V lost 1 base and J 0 bases, leaving 19 bases between the germline ends. The CDR3 nucleotides read TGCGCCAGCAGCTTGCGTTGGACGGCTGAGCCCTCTAACTATGGCTACACCTTC. Encoded protein: CASSLRWTAEPSNYGYTF.

About this clone: Compared with germline, one end of the junction differs, possibly owing to a read error. The chain employs TRBV15 and TRBJ1-2, with a possible D match to TRBD1 (6 bases). The CDR3 is 15 residues long. Germline CDR1 reads LNHNV; CDR2 reads YYDKDF (reference sequence). In DNA form, the CDR3 reads TGTGCCACCAGCAGAGATCGATTCCGAGGGGGTCGTGGAGCCTTC. Translated: CATSRDRFRGGRGAF.

The chain couples TRBV18 to TRBJ2-7; 11 bases line up with TRBD1. The germline CDR1 and CDR2 sequences are KGHSH and LQKENI. The CDR3 length is 16 residues. The J segment lost 6 bases and the V segment lost 3 bases, leaving 10 bases of the junction unmatched. The CDR3 DNA follows: TGTGCCAGCTCACCCCCTTTAATTGGACAGGGGGCCGAGCAGTACTTC. Its protein is CASSPPLIGQGAEQYF.

The V gene is TRBV18, the J gene TRBJ2-5; 8 bases match TRBD2. The CDR3 extends over 15 amino acids. The trim removed 4 bases at V and 0 bases at J, leaving 4 bases unmatched. Germline assignment: CDR1 KGHSH and CDR2 LQKENI. The CDR3 coding sequence is TGTGCCAGCTCACAATATAGCGGGAACCAAGAGACCCAGTACTTC. This encodes CASSQYSGNQETQYF. Full variable domain (remainder filled in from reference TRBV18 and TRBJ2-5): NAGVMQNPRHLVRRRGQEARLRCSPMKGHSHVYWYRQLPEEGLKFMVYLQKENIIDESGMPKERFSAEFPKEGPSILRIQQVVRGDSAAYFCASSQYSGNQETQYFGPGTRLLVL.

A word on this clone: Other DNA sequences within the sample encode an identical CDR3. This chain links TRBV28 with TRBJ1-1; D gene uncertain. CDR3 length: 11 amino acids. Trimming took off 6 bases at V and 2 bases at J, with 4 bases between the two ends. Germline V lookup: CDR1 MDHEN, CDR2 SYDVKM. The CDR3 DNA follows: TGTGCCAGCAGGGAAAACACTGAAGCTTTCTTT. Translation gives CASRENTEAFF. The full variable domain, its missing parts supplied by reference TRBV28 and TRBJ1-1, is DVKVTQSSRYLVKRTGEKVFLECVQDMDHENMFWYRQDPGLGLRLIYFSYDVKMKEKGDIPEGYSVSREKKERFSLILESASTNQTSMYLCASRENTEAFFGQGTRLTVV.

V and J are TRBV18 and TRBJ2-3; perhaps TRBD1 as D (6 bases). The CDR3 spans 14 residues. Trimming took off 6 bases at V and 4 bases at J, with 14 bases between the two ends. Germline CDR1 KGHSH, CDR2 LQKENI. The CDR3 DNA sequence: TGTGCCAGCTCGCCGGACAGTAGCGCAGATACGCAGTATTTT. Translated, it gives CASSPDSSADTQYF.

The chain has TRBV27 and TRBJ2-3; D is uncertain. Germline CDR1 reads MNHEY; CDR2 reads SMNVEV (reference sequence). This CDR3 has 15 amino acids. Between the trimmed V and J ends, which lost 6 bases and 3 bases, there was a span of 16 bases. The chain's CDR3 is CASRRSVGLTDTQYF. In DNA, the CDR3 is TGTGCCAGCAGACGGAGCGTCGGTCTAACAGATACGCAGTATTTT.

As to this clone: This same CDR3 is encoded by further DNA sequences in the sample. V gene TRBV19 combines with J gene TRBJ1-1, with D tentatively TRBD1 (6 bases). The length of the CDR3 is 11 residues. The V gene's germline CDR1 is LNHDA and CDR2 SQIVND (reference sequence). The CDR3 reads CASRGNTEAFF. In DNA form, the CDR3 reads TGTGCTAGCAGGGGGAACACTGAAGCTTTCTTT. Drawing the rest from reference TRBV19 and TRBJ1-1, the complete variable domain is DGGITQSPKYLFRKEGQNVTLSCEQNLNHDAMYWYRQDPGQGLRLIYYSQIVNDFQKGDIAEGYSVSREKKESFPLTVTSAQKNPTAFYLCASRGNTEAFFGQGTRLTVV.

The V and J genes are TRBV15 and TRBJ2-7, with D tentatively TRBD1 or TRBD2 (5 bases each). Trimming shortened V by 6 bases and J by 2 bases, and 17 bases separated the two germline ends. CDR1 and CDR2 (germline): LNHNV, YYDKDF (reference sequence). This CDR3 contains 15 residues. CDR3 region: CATRRTLGATYEQYF. The DNA for the CDR3 is TGTGCCACCAGAAGGACTCTAGGGGCAACCTACGAGCAGTACTTC.

V gene TRBV5-1 combines with J gene TRBJ2-1, with a weak D call TRBD1 (6 bases). CDR1 and CDR2 (germline): SGHRS, YFSETQ. The ends were cut back, 4 bases at V and 0 bases at J, with 8 bases in the middle. The CDR3 contains 14 residues. The CDR3 DNA reads TGCGCCAGCAGCGGACAGAGCTCCTACAATGAGCAGTTCTTC. Its protein product is CASSGQSSYNEQFF.

The chain has TRBV7-8 and TRBJ1-5; no clear D gene. Trimming removed 6 bases from V and 0 bases from J, with 12 bases in between. Germline CDR1 and CDR2: SGHVS and FQNEAQ. This CDR3 spans 15 amino acids. CDR3 bases: TGTGCCAGCAGTCCTACGACGGTTAGCAATCAGCCCCAGCATTTT. This gives the protein CASSPTTVSNQPQHF.

V gene TRBV9 combines with J gene TRBJ1-3; D not resolved. Germline V CDR1 and CDR2: SGDLS, YYNGEE. CDR3 length: 13 amino acids. V was clipped by 0 bases and J by 4 bases, with 5 bases between them. The CDR3 DNA sequence: TGTGCCAGCAGCGTAGCCGGGGGAAACACCATATATTTT. Its protein product is CASSVAGGNTIYF.

This chain uses TRBV11-2 with TRBJ1-1, with TRBD1 as a possible D gene (6 bases). Trimming left V 4 bases short and J 0 bases short, with 12 bases between. Looked up from germline, CDR1 is SGHAT and CDR2 is FQNNGV. The CDR3 runs 15 residues. DNA of the CDR3: TGTGCCAGCAGCTCAGGGGCGCGGGTGAACACTGAAGCTTTCTTT. Its translation is CASSSGARVNTEAFF. Filled out from reference TRBV11-2 and TRBJ1-1, the complete variable domain reads EAGVAQSPRYKIIEKRQSVAFWCNPISGHATLYWYQQILGQGPKLLIQFQNNGVVDDSQLPKDRFSAERLKGVDSTLKIQPAKLEDSAVYLCASSSGARVNTEAFFGQGTRLTVV.

V and J are TRBV7-8 and TRBJ1-5; D unclear. The germline CDR1 and CDR2 sequences are SGHVS and FQNEAQ. V lost 5 bases and J 3 bases, leaving 11 bases between the germline ends. The CDR3 extends over 14 amino acids. CDR3 sequence reads: CASSHSQLNQPQHF. CDR3 in DNA: TGTGCCAGCAGCCATAGTCAGCTCAATCAGCCCCAGCATTTT. The whole variable domain, filled in from reference TRBV7-8 and TRBJ1-5, reads GAGVSQSPRYKVAKRGQDVALRCDPISGHVSLFWYQQALGQGPEFLTYFQNEAQLDKSGLPSDRFFAERPEGSVSTLKIQRTQQEDSAVYLCASSHSQLNQPQHFGDGTRLSIL.

This chain uses TRBV25-1 with TRBJ2-7, with 9 bases aligning to TRBD1. The CDR3 is 17 residues long. The germline gives CDR1 MGHDK, CDR2 SYGVNS. V trimming: 3 bases; J trimming: 4 bases; junction bases outside the gene matches: 13. CDR3 in amino acids: CASSDPRGTGSEYEQYF. Written as DNA, the CDR3 is TGTGCCAGCAGTGACCCCCGTGGGACAGGGTCTGAGTACGAGCAGTACTTC.

A word on this clone: Other DNA sequences in the sample encode the same CDR3. This sequence joins TRBV28 and TRBJ1-2, with 8 bases matching TRBD1. The CDR3 length is 14 residues. Germline assignment: CDR1 MDHEN and CDR2 SYDVKM. Unmatched junction bases numbered 5, after V lost 5 bases and J lost 3 bases. The CDR3 protein is CASSLRQGYYGYTF. The DNA for the CDR3 is TGTGCCAGCAGTCTGCGACAGGGGTACTATGGCTACACCTTC.

The V gene is TRBV7-2, the J gene TRBJ1-1; TRBD1 aligns across 8 bases. The ends lost 5 bases at V and 4 bases at J; junction bases unmatched: 9. The CDR3 runs 15 residues. Germline V lookup: CDR1 SGHTA, CDR2 FQGNSA. The chain's CDR3 is CASSRQGAISTEAFF. For the CDR3, the DNA is TGTGCCAGCAGCCGGCAGGGGGCCATTAGCACTGAAGCTTTCTTT.

V usage is TRBV5-1 and J usage is TRBJ2-2; TRBD2 matches 13 bases. This CDR3 contains 16 residues. J gave up 6 bases and V 3 bases, and 5 bases lay outside the gene matches. From germline, CDR1 is SGHRS and CDR2 YFSETQ. The CDR3 reads CASSSRLAGGPGELFF. The CDR3 nucleotides read TGCGCCAGCAGCTCCCGACTAGCGGGAGGCCCCGGGGAGCTGTTTTTT. The full variable domain, with the rest looked up from reference TRBV5-1 and TRBJ2-2, is KAGVTQTPRYLIKTRGQQVTLSCSPISGHRSVSWYQQTPGQGLQFLFEYFSETQRNKGNFPGRFSGRQFSNSRSEMNVSTLELGDSALYLCASSSRLAGGPGELFFGEGSRLTVL.

V usage is TRBV28 and J usage is TRBJ1-2, with 9 bases aligning to TRBD1. The CDR3 runs 15 residues. Trimming at V came to 6 bases and at J to 8 bases, leaving 13 bases not matched to a gene. From germline, CDR1 is MDHEN and CDR2 SYDVKM. The CDR3 sequence is CASSRPGTGLLGYTF. The CDR3 bases are TGTGCCAGCAGCCGGCCCGGGACAGGGCTGTTGGGCTACACCTTC.